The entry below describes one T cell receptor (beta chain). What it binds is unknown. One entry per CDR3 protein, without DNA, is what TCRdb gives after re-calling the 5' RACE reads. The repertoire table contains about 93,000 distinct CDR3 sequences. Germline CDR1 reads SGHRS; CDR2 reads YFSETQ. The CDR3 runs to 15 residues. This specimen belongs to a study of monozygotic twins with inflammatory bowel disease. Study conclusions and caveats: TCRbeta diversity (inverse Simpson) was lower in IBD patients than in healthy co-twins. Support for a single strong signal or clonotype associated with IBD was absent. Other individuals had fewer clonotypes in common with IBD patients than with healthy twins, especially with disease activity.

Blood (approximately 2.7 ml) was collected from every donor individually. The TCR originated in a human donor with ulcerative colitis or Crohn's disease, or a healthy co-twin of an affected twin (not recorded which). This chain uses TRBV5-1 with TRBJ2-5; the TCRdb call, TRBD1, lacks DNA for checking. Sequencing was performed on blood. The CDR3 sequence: CASSWTGTGLDTQYF.